This passage covers 25 T cell receptor beta chains from one sample sequenced in a study of control samples from healthy donors and cancer patients. TCRdb's copy holds only in-frame clones and misses some; the assay was immunoSEQ multiplex PCR. The sample shows some 120,000 clones, approximately 90% of them seen only once. Sample: blood. All receptors derive from a man aged 18 to 29 in good health.

This chain joins TRBV3-1 (or the pseudogene TRBV3-2) and TRBJ2-7; either TRBD1 or TRBD2 may fit D (5 bases each). Trimming took off 4 bases at V and 6 bases at J, with 13 bases between the two ends. Germline assignment: CDR1 LGHDT and CDR2 YNNKEL (reference sequence). The length of the CDR3 is 13 residues. CDR3 sequence: CASSRDGWSEQYF. The CDR3 nucleotides read TGTGCCAGCAGCCGGGACGGTTGGTCCGAGCAGTACTTC.

This clone was seen once. The gene calls are TRBV19 and TRBJ1-5; 8 bases map to TRBD1. The J segment lost 5 bases and the V segment lost 10 bases, leaving 7 bases of the junction unmatched. Germline V CDR1 and CDR2: LNHDA, SQIVND (reference sequence). CDR3 length: 13 residues. CDR3 nucleotides: TGTGCCACATCAGACAGGGGATATCAGCCCCAGCATTTT. Residues: CATSDRGYQPQHF.

Here the CDR3 DNA reads TGTGCCAGCAGCCAGGGACAGGGGAGGAGGAAACTGTTTTTT. Translated, it gives CASSQGQGRRKLFF. The rearrangement joins TRBV7-2 to TRBJ1-4; TRBD1 matches at 10 bases. The CDR3 has 14 amino acids. In germline, CDR1 is SGHTA, CDR2 FQGNSA. The V and J ends lost 5 bases and 11 bases, in that order; junction bases with no gene match: 8.

This clone was recorded once. V is TRBV7-2 and J is TRBJ2-7; the D gene could be TRBD1 or TRBD2 (5 bases each). The germline V gene encodes CDR1 SGHTA and CDR2 FQGNSA. The CDR3 runs to 11 residues. Between the trimmed V and J ends, which lost 6 bases and 6 bases, there was a span of 9 bases. The CDR3 loop reads CASRWGPEQYF. The CDR3 DNA reads as TGTGCCAGCAGATGGGGACCCGAGCAGTACTTC.

The chain joins TRBV15 to TRBJ2-1, with a weak D call TRBD2 (6 bases). The CDR3 extends over 12 amino acids. The germline CDR1 and CDR2 sequences are LNHNV and YYDKDF (reference sequence). Trimming left V 0 bases short and J 10 bases short, with 7 bases between. The CDR3: CATSRDGGEQFF. CDR3 nucleotides: TGTGCCACCAGCAGAGATGGAGGGGAGCAGTTCTTC.

The chain combines TRBV7-9 with TRBJ1-2; D remains ambiguous. Germline values: CDR1 SEHNR, CDR2 FQNEAQ (reference sequence). The V and J ends lost 4 bases and 2 bases respectively, with 14 bases between them. CDR3 length: 15 amino acids. The CDR3 coding sequence is TGTGCCAGCAGCTACGGGGTCTCGCAGAACTATGGCTACACCTTC. Translated, it gives CASSYGVSQNYGYTF.

V usage is TRBV7-3 and J usage is TRBJ2-3; 10 nucleotides match TRBD2. In germline, CDR1 is SGHTA, CDR2 FQGTGA. The V gene end was trimmed by 4 bases and the J gene end by 1 base; junction bases not matched to a gene: 2. The CDR3 extends over 15 amino acids. CDR3 DNA sequence: TGTGCCAGCAGCTCGGGGACTAGCGGCACAGATACGCAGTATTTT. Its translation is CASSSGTSGTDTQYF.

The J gene is TRBJ1-2, the V gene TRBV6-5; TRBD1 aligns across 9 bases. The trim removed 5 bases at V and 7 bases at J, leaving 5 bases unmatched. Germline CDR1 reads MNHEY; CDR2 reads SVGAGI. The CDR3 consists of 13 residues. CDR3 coding DNA: TGTGCCAGCAGTAGTGGGACAGGGCCTGGCTACACCTTC. As protein: CASSSGTGPGYTF.

J is TRBJ2-1 and V is TRBV6-6; D could derive from TRBD1 or TRBD2 (5 bases each). Trimming pared 5 bases from V and 3 bases from J, leaving 17 bases between. Germline CDR1 reads MNHNY; CDR2 reads SVGAGI (reference sequence). The CDR3 has 16 amino acids. The CDR3 nucleotides are TGTGCCAGCAGTGCCCGGGGCCAGGTGTACTACAATGAGCAGTTCTTC. This gives the protein CASSARGQVYYNEQFF.

Concerning this clone itself: The sample carries other DNA sequences with the same CDR3. The chain joins TRBV5-1 to TRBJ2-7; 9 nucleotides align to TRBD1. J gave up 7 bases and V 0 bases, and 14 bases lay outside the gene matches. Germline loops: CDR1 SGHRS, CDR2 YFSETQ. The CDR3 runs to 17 residues. CDR3 residues: CASSLGPTGGVSGEQYF. The CDR3 bases are TGCGCCAGCAGCTTGGGACCGACAGGGGGAGTATCGGGGGAGCAGTACTTC.

This chain's CDR3 is CASSFSSGGGALSMRKLFF. In nucleotides, the CDR3 is TGTGCCAGCAGCTTTAGTTCGGGCGGGGGGGCGCTCTCCATGCGGAAACTGTTTTTT. This chain connects TRBV7-8 to TRBJ1-4; a possible D gene is TRBD1 (6 bases). The CDR3 runs to 19 residues. Trimming took 3 bases from V and 11 from J, leaving 31 bases between them. CDR1 is SGHVS, CDR2 FQNEAQ, per germline.

This sequence joins TRBV3-1 (or the pseudogene TRBV3-2) and TRBJ2-7; D unresolved. The CDR3 extends over 14 amino acids. V lost 1 base and J lost 4, with 11 bases in between. CDR1 is LGHDT and CDR2 is YNNKEL in the germline V gene (reference sequence). CDR3 region: CASSQVAASYEQYF. The CDR3 bases are TGTGCCAGCAGCCAAGTGGCGGCCTCATACGAGCAGTACTTC.

The chain employs TRBV3-1 (or the pseudogene TRBV3-2) and TRBJ1-2, with a possible D match to TRBD1 (5 bases). V lost 8 bases, J lost 7 bases, and 20 bases lay in between. Germline V gene lookup returns CDR1 LGHDT and CDR2 YNNKEL (reference sequence). The CDR3 contains 14 residues. CDR3 amino acids: CASALGEPQGGYTF. Written as DNA, the CDR3 is TGTGCCAGCGCCCTGGGGGAACCCCAGGGTGGCTACACCTTC.

This sequence joins TRBV5-1 and TRBJ1-1; D call uncertain. CDR3 size: 16 residues. Germline-derived CDR1 and CDR2 are SGHRS and YFSETQ. The V gene lost 3 bases and the J gene lost 2 bases, with 17 bases spanning the gap. In DNA form, the CDR3 reads TGCGCCAGCAGCTCCGTACGAGAGACGGTTAACACTGAAGCTTTCTTT. Residues: CASSSVRETVNTEAFF.

This clone was found a few times. This chain connects TRBV7-2 to TRBJ1-1; the match to TRBD1 covers 7 bases. V was clipped by 8 bases and J by 3 bases; unmatched bases: 6. CDR3 length: 13 residues. CDR1 and CDR2 from the germline V gene are SGHTA and FQGNSA. CDR3 in amino acids: CASGRGGYTEAFF. In nucleotides, the CDR3 is TGTGCCAGCGGCAGGGGGGGGTACACTGAAGCTTTCTTT.

Written as DNA, the CDR3 is TGTGCCAGCAAGAAAACAGTCAGTCAGCCCCAGCATTTT. This gives the protein CASKKTVSQPQHF. The chain couples TRBV6-5 to TRBJ1-5; D remains ambiguous. Germline values: CDR1 MNHEY, CDR2 SVGAGI. This CDR3 has 13 amino acids. V lost 7 bases, J lost 6 bases, and 13 bases lay in between.

This chain joins TRBV24-1 and TRBJ2-5, with 9 bases matching TRBD1. This CDR3 has 15 residues. Per the germline V gene, CDR1 is KGHDR and CDR2 is SFDVKD. Unmatched junction bases numbered 6, after V lost 4 bases and J lost 4 bases. CDR3 sequence: CATSDPQGAGETQYF. The CDR3 nucleotides are TGTGCCACCAGTGACCCACAGGGGGCAGGAGAGACCCAGTACTTC.

This chain joins TRBV5-1 and TRBJ2-7; TRBD2 aligns across 11 bases. V dropped 0 bases and J dropped 2; count of bases not matched to a gene: 4. Germline V gene data show CDR1 as SGHRS and CDR2 as YFSETQ. This CDR3 region has 16 residues. This CDR3 reads CASSLGLAGFAYEQYF. CDR3 bases: TGCGCCAGCAGCTTGGGACTAGCGGGGTTCGCCTACGAGCAGTACTTC.

This chain joins TRBV6-5 and TRBJ1-2; 8 bases map to TRBD1. The CDR3 consists of 15 residues. CDR1 MNHEY and CDR2 SVGAGI come from the germline V gene. V gave up 0 bases and J gave up 4 bases; unmatched junction bases: 4. As DNA, the CDR3 is TGTGCCAGCAGTTACTCGTCAGGGGGCACCTATGGCTACACCTTC. Translating gives CASSYSSGGTYGYTF.

The chain couples TRBV10-1 to TRBJ1-1; D is possibly TRBD1 (5 bases). V shed 3 bases and J shed 1 base, with 12 bases lying between them. Germline-derived CDR1 and CDR2 are WNHNN and SYGVQD (reference sequence). The CDR3 is 15 amino acids. Here the CDR3 DNA reads TGCGCCAGCAGTGAATTTCGACAGCGGAACACTGAAGCTTTCTTT. Its translation is CASSEFRQRNTEAFF.

The gene calls are TRBV5-1 and TRBJ2-7; possibly TRBD1 for D (6 bases). CDR3 length: 14 amino acids. V lost 1 base to trimming and J lost 1 base, with 9 bases between them. Germline V gene sequence: CDR1 SGHRS, CDR2 YFSETQ. CDR3 in DNA: TGCGCCAGCAGCTTGTCTGGACAGTCCTACGAGCAGTACTTC. This encodes CASSLSGQSYEQYF.

The V gene is TRBV18, the J gene TRBJ1-5, with 11 positions matching TRBD1. Losses at the gene ends were 8 bases for V and 2 bases for J; bases not matched to a gene: 11. This CDR3 has 17 residues. Germline assignment: CDR1 KGHSH and CDR2 LQKENI. CDR3 amino acids: CASAAGTGGLGNQPQHF. DNA of the CDR3: TGTGCCAGCGCGGCCGGGACAGGGGGTTTGGGCAATCAGCCCCAGCATTTT.

The chain is built from TRBV10-3 and TRBJ1-4, with D perhaps matching TRBD1 (6 bases). The V gene's germline CDR1 is ENHRY and CDR2 SYGVKD. The CDR3 spans 12 residues. V shed 4 bases and J shed 13 bases, with 13 bases lying between them. DNA of the CDR3: TGTGCCATCAGTGCAGGGGAGGGCGGACTGTTTTTT. Its translation is CAISAGEGGLFF.

V and J are TRBV2 and TRBJ1-6, with 9 bases aligning to TRBD1. The germline gives CDR1 SNHLY, CDR2 FYNNEI. This CDR3 comprises 15 residues. With 3 bases clipped from V and 7 bases from J, the junction kept 4 bases outside the gene matches. The CDR3 spells CASSDGDRVNSPLHF. The CDR3 bases are TGTGCCAGCAGTGACGGGGACAGGGTAAATTCACCCCTCCACTTT.

CDR3 nucleotide sequence: TGTGCTAGTGGTAGTGGACAGCTTCAAGAGACCCAGTACTTC. It yields the protein CASGSGQLQETQYF. The chain links TRBV12-5 to TRBJ2-5; tentatively, D is TRBD1 (6 bases). Germline CDR1 is LGHNT and CDR2 is FRNRAP. V gave up 5 bases and J gave up 2 bases, with 12 bases separating them. The CDR3 spans 14 residues.